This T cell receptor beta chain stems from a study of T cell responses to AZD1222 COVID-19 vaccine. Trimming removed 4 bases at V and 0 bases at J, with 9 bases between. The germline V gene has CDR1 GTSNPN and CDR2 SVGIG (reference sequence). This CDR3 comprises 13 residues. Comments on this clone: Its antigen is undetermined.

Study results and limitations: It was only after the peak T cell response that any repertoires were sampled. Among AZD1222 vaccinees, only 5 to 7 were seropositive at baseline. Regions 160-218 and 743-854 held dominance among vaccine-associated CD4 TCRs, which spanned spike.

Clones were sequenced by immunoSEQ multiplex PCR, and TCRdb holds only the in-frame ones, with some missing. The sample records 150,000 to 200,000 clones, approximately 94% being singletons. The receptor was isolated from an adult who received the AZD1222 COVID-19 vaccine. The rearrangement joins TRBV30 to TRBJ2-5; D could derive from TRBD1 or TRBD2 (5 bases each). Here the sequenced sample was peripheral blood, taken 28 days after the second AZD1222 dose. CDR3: CAWTRDHQETQYF. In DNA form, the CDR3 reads TGTGCCTGGACCCGGGACCACCAAGAGACCCAGTACTTC.